The sequence of this T cell receptor beta chain was determined in a study of blood T cell repertoires in COVID-19. Sequencing used immunoSEQ multiplex PCR; TCRdb keeps in-frame clones, though not all of them. Found here are around 95,000 clones, about nine tenths of them singletons; the top ten hold about 5.2%. This CDR3 is built from 14 residues. The germline V gene has CDR1 LGHDT and CDR2 YNNKEL (reference sequence). The V segment lost 1 base and the J segment 9 bases; nucleotides outside the gene matches: 8. Sequencing was done on a sample of peripheral blood. The chain combines TRBV3-1 (or the pseudogene TRBV3-2) with TRBJ2-7; 8 nucleotides match TRBD1. The origin of this receptor is a man aged 45-60 years with acute or convalescent COVID-19. The CDR3 loop reads CASSQGDRGGRQYF. CDR3 sequence (DNA): TGTGCCAGCAGCCAAGGCGACAGGGGCGGAAGGCAGTACTTC.